The rows below give T cell receptor beta chains drawn from one sample of a study of beta chain features in type 1 diabetes. Sequencing was performed with immunoSEQ multiplex PCR; in TCRdb, only in-frame clones are kept and a portion is missing. The sample records over 700,000 clones, 17% being singletons. Sequenced sample: naive CD4+ T cells from blood. All receptors derive from a woman between 18 and 29 years old in good health. The conserved cysteine and the conserved F or W are not part of the CDR3 here. The D gene is left open where the match is weak.

d_gene,v_gene,j_gene,CDR3aa
-,TRBV2,TRBJ1-1,ASSPIGTEAF
TRBD1,TRBV11-2,TRBJ1-2,ASSPDRVQRDYT
-,TRBV13,TRBJ2-1,ASSRETGRYNEQF
-,TRBV5-1,TRBJ2-3,ASSLTKLVDTQY
-,TRBV6-5,TRBJ1-5,ASRMSEYSNQPQH
TRBD1,TRBV7-2,TRBJ1-2,ASSQTGVYGYT
-,TRBV7-2,TRBJ1-4,ASSSGSREKLF
TRBD2,TRBV5-4,TRBJ2-3,ASSLDGSGRVGTDTQY
-,TRBV29-1,-,SVIYAYEQY
TRBD2,TRBV28,TRBJ2-1,GSSLGGRPWHEQF
TRBD2,TRBV5-6,TRBJ2-3,ASSRGLAGFADTQY
-,TRBV5-1,TRBJ2-7,ASSLPGTEQY
TRBD2,TRBV11-1,TRBJ2-3,ASSHSPLAGGGVTQY
-,TRBV28,TRBJ2-1,ASSSRAYEQF
TRBD2,TRBV29-1,TRBJ2-7,SVGGKQEDLSSYEQY
TRBD1,TRBV7-9,TRBJ2-2,ASSRQGIGELF
TRBD2,TRBV6-1,TRBJ2-5,ASSEELAEETQY
TRBD1,TRBV27,TRBJ1-5,ASTPTGGRDQPQH
TRBD2,TRBV18,TRBJ2-1,ASSLAGASYNEQF
-,TRBV18,TRBJ2-1,ASSPRNRSFYNEQF
-,TRBV6-1,TRBJ2-7,ATGHSYEQY
TRBD2,TRBV7-9,TRBJ2-5,ASSLLAGGVQETQY
TRBD1,TRBV4-2,TRBJ1-2,ASSQGDSINYGYT
-,TRBV27,TRBJ2-1,ASRDYANEQF
-,TRBV7-9,TRBJ1-2,ASSPRTGYT
-,TRBV7-2,TRBJ2-7,ASRAGSYEQY
TRBD2,TRBV7-9,TRBJ2-1,ASSLGVGREFYNEQF
TRBD2,TRBV5-8,TRBJ2-1,ASSLAGASGRATLF
TRBD1,TRBV5-1,TRBJ1-1,ASSPMGQGYTEAF
TRBD1,TRBV7-2,TRBJ2-7,ASSLTGGTGGREQY
-,TRBV5-4,TRBJ1-2,ASSQDRNRDYGYT
TRBD2,TRBV5-1,TRBJ2-7,ASQQLAGTYEQY
-,TRBV7-3,TRBJ2-3,ASRETTGTDTQY
-,TRBV4-2,TRBJ2-3,ASSQQSFQGSLGADTQY
TRBD2,TRBV11-2,TRBJ2-1,ASSELAGRYNEQF
-,TRBV18,TRBJ1-1,ASVNTRNTEAF
-,TRBV4-3,TRBJ2-7,ASSQGQTLPYEQY